This entry describes one T cell receptor beta chain. CDR3 size: 14 residues. Germline V CDR1 and CDR2: SNHLY, FYNNEI. Trimming removed 5 bases from V and 7 bases from J, with 15 bases in between. Study processing details: Estimation of nucleated cell counts relied on the amplification of reference gene primers. Profiled with immunoSEQ multiplex PCR; TCRdb holds only in-frame clones, not every one. The V and J calls and the clone size are those of that table, but D and trimming were determined from the DNA. The top ten clones hold around 2% of a sample with about 400,000 clones, roughly 87% of them seen once. The source of the sample is a study of blood T cell repertoires in COVID-19. The wider study: Samples representing acute and convalescent COVID-19 were sourced from the United States, Italy and Spain. T cells, B-cell-depleted T cells, or PBMCs provided the cDNA or gDNA that served as material.

The chain links TRBV2 to TRBJ2-1; tentatively, D is TRBD1 (6 bases). The sample taken for sequencing was PBMCs or T cells enriched from blood (not recorded which). The clonotype comes from a woman aged 40 to 50 with acute COVID-19. The CDR3 region has the DNA TGTGCCAGCAGTCAGGGGCCCCGTTCGAATGAGCAGTTCTTC. Its protein is CASSQGPRSNEQFF.